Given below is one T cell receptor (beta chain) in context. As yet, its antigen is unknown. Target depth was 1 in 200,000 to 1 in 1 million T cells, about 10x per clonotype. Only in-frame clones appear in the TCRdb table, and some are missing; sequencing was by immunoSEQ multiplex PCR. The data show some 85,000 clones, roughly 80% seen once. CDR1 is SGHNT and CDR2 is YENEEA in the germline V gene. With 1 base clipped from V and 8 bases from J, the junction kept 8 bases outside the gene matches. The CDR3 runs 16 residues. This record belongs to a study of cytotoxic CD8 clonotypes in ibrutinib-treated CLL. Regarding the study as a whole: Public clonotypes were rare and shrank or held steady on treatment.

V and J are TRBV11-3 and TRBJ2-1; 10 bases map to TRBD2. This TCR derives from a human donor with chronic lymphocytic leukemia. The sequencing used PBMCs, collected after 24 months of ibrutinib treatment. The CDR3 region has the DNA TGTGCCAGCAGCTTAGGGCTAGCGGGAGCGGTGGATGAGCAGTTCTTC. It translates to CASSLGLAGAVDEQFF.